The rows below give T cell receptor beta chains drawn from one sample of a study of blood T cell repertoires in COVID-19. The repertoire was sequenced with immunoSEQ multiplex PCR; TCRdb's copy has only in-frame clones and lacks some. The sample comprises some 70,000 clones, roughly 89% of which are singletons, and about 8.1% rests with the top ten. The sequencing input was peripheral blood. These receptors were obtained from a man between 50 and 59 years old with active COVID-19. Each CDR3 is given with its conserved first and last residue. Fields, in order: CDR3 DNA, CDR3 protein, J gene, clone size, V gene, D gene. D genes are given only for firm matches. Not all rows give a size; the values are once, few, many and, for expanded clones, a class.

cdr3_nt: TGTGCCATCAGTGATAAGTTTAGTAACGAGCAGTACTTC; cdr3_aa: CAISDKFSNEQYF; j_call: TRBJ2-7; clone_size: once; v_call: TRBV10-3; d_call: NA
cdr3_nt: TGTGCCAGCAGAACCGGAGGGATATATTTT; cdr3_aa: CASRTGGIYF; j_call: TRBJ1-3; clone_size: NA; v_call: TRBV2; d_call: NA
cdr3_nt: TGTGCCAGTAGCGACGGGGGGTTTGACAATGAGCAGTTCTTC; cdr3_aa: CASSDGGFDNEQFF; j_call: TRBJ2-1; clone_size: NA; v_call: TRBV19; d_call: TRBD2
cdr3_nt: TGTGCCAGCAGATCAGGGAATGAGCAGTTCTTC; cdr3_aa: CASRSGNEQFF; j_call: TRBJ2-1; clone_size: NA; v_call: TRBV7-9; d_call: NA
cdr3_nt: TGTGCCAGCAGTTACCGGACAGGGTTTGATGAGCAGTTCTTC; cdr3_aa: CASSYRTGFDEQFF; j_call: TRBJ2-1; clone_size: NA; v_call: TRBV6-5; d_call: TRBD1
cdr3_nt: TGTGCCAGCAGCGTCTCGGGACAGGGGGCCTACGAGCAGTACTTC; cdr3_aa: CASSVSGQGAYEQYF; j_call: TRBJ2-7; clone_size: once; v_call: TRBV5-4; d_call: TRBD1
cdr3_nt: TGTGCCAGCAGCCCTAGTAGGACTAGAGAAGAGACCCAGTACTTC; cdr3_aa: CASSPSRTREETQYF; j_call: TRBJ2-5; clone_size: NA; v_call: TRBV7-9; d_call: TRBD2
cdr3_nt: TGTGCCAGTTCGAGGAGCAATCAGCCCCAGCATTTT; cdr3_aa: CASSRSNQPQHF; j_call: TRBJ1-5; clone_size: few; v_call: TRBV6-4; d_call: NA
cdr3_nt: TGTGCCACACAGGGTGCGTCTAATGAAAAACTGTTTTTT; cdr3_aa: CATQGASNEKLFF; j_call: TRBJ1-4; clone_size: NA; v_call: TRBV6-5; d_call: NA
cdr3_nt: TGTGCCAGCAAACCGCAGGGGCTTAATTCACCCCTCCACTTT; cdr3_aa: CASKPQGLNSPLHF; j_call: TRBJ1-6; clone_size: NA; v_call: TRBV18; d_call: NA
cdr3_nt: TGTGCCAGCAGCGTAGGGGGCGGGAAAGTGGGAGAGACCCAGTACTTC; cdr3_aa: CASSVGGGKVGETQYF; j_call: TRBJ2-5; clone_size: NA; v_call: TRBV9; d_call: NA
cdr3_nt: TGTGCCAGCAGTCTATACGGGACTCCCAGATTTGGGGAGACCCAGTACTTC; cdr3_aa: CASSLYGTPRFGETQYF; j_call: TRBJ2-5; clone_size: NA; v_call: TRBV27; d_call: NA
cdr3_nt: TGTGCCAGCAGCCCACGGGGGACAGGGGATTTCTCACCCCTCCACTTT; cdr3_aa: CASSPRGTGDFSPLHF; j_call: TRBJ1-6; clone_size: NA; v_call: TRBV2; d_call: TRBD1
cdr3_nt: TGTGCCAGCAGTTTTTGGGCCGGTTCCTACGAGCAGTACTTC; cdr3_aa: CASSFWAGSYEQYF; j_call: TRBJ2-7; clone_size: NA; v_call: TRBV27; d_call: NA
cdr3_nt: TGCGCCAGCAGCCAAGGGACTGGCTACGAGCAGTACTTC; cdr3_aa: CASSQGTGYEQYF; j_call: TRBJ2-7; clone_size: NA; v_call: TRBV4-1; d_call: NA
cdr3_nt: TGTGCCAGCCTAGAAGTGGCGGGGAATGAGCAGTTCTTC; cdr3_aa: CASLEVAGNEQFF; j_call: TRBJ2-1; clone_size: once; v_call: TRBV28; d_call: NA
cdr3_nt: TGCGCCAGCAGTCCAGGGGGCGGGTCCCCGGTTGGCGAGCAGTACTTC; cdr3_aa: CASSPGGGSPVGEQYF; j_call: TRBJ2-7; clone_size: NA; v_call: TRBV5-1; d_call: TRBD1
cdr3_nt: TGTGCCAGCAGCACGGACAGTGTTGACGCTGGAAACACCATATATTTT; cdr3_aa: CASSTDSVDAGNTIYF; j_call: TRBJ1-3; clone_size: NA; v_call: TRBV7-2; d_call: NA
cdr3_nt: TGCGCCAGCAGCCAATCATCGGGAGCGTCCACAGATACGCAGTATTTT; cdr3_aa: CASSQSSGASTDTQYF; j_call: TRBJ2-3; clone_size: NA; v_call: TRBV4-1; d_call: NA
cdr3_nt: TGTGCCAGCAGCGCCACAGGGGAAGTCGCAGATACGCAGTATTTT; cdr3_aa: CASSATGEVADTQYF; j_call: TRBJ2-3; clone_size: NA; v_call: TRBV7-2; d_call: TRBD1
cdr3_nt: TGTGCCAGCAGTGACGTGGCGGGGGGGCAAGGGAACAATGAGCAGTTCTTC; cdr3_aa: CASSDVAGGQGNNEQFF; j_call: TRBJ2-1; clone_size: NA; v_call: TRBV6-1; d_call: TRBD2
cdr3_nt: TGCGCCAGCAGCTTGGGGTCTAGCGGGACCCTCTACGAGCAGTACTTC; cdr3_aa: CASSLGSSGTLYEQYF; j_call: TRBJ2-7; clone_size: NA; v_call: TRBV5-1; d_call: TRBD2
cdr3_nt: TGTGCCAGCAGCCCGGGGGGGGTTCCGGCTGAAGCTTTCTTT; cdr3_aa: CASSPGGVPAEAFF; j_call: TRBJ1-1; clone_size: once; v_call: TRBV5-4; d_call: NA
cdr3_nt: TGTGCCAGCAGCCCGAGACTAGCGGGGGAGCGCGGAACCGGGGAGCTGTTTTTT; cdr3_aa: CASSPRLAGERGTGELFF; j_call: TRBJ2-2; clone_size: NA; v_call: TRBV7-9; d_call: TRBD2
cdr3_nt: TGTGCCAGCAGCGAGGGAGTGCCGTATAATTCACCCCTCCACTTT; cdr3_aa: CASSEGVPYNSPLHF; j_call: TRBJ1-6; clone_size: NA; v_call: TRBV5-4; d_call: NA
cdr3_nt: TGTGCCAGCACCCCTTATGGCAATCAGCCCCAGCATTTT; cdr3_aa: CASTPYGNQPQHF; j_call: TRBJ1-5; clone_size: NA; v_call: TRBV6-5; d_call: NA
cdr3_nt: TGTGCCAGCAGCTTAGCGAGGACAGGGGGGACCCAGTACTTC; cdr3_aa: CASSLARTGGTQYF; j_call: TRBJ2-5; clone_size: NA; v_call: TRBV11-2; d_call: TRBD1
cdr3_nt: TGTGCCAGCAGCTTGTGGGGCGGGGGGACCAATGAGCAGTTCTTC; cdr3_aa: CASSLWGGGTNEQFF; j_call: TRBJ2-1; clone_size: NA; v_call: TRBV5-8; d_call: TRBD2
cdr3_nt: TGTGCCAGCTCACCGGGCTTGGGGAACACTGAAGCTTTCTTT; cdr3_aa: CASSPGLGNTEAFF; j_call: TRBJ1-1; clone_size: NA; v_call: TRBV18; d_call: NA
cdr3_nt: TGTGCCAGCAGCCCCCAGGGGGCCCCCACAGATACGCAGTATTTT; cdr3_aa: CASSPQGAPTDTQYF; j_call: TRBJ2-3; clone_size: NA; v_call: TRBV7-9; d_call: TRBD1
cdr3_nt: TGTGCCAGCAGCTTAGAAGGGGGCGAGGGTCGCTACACCTTC; cdr3_aa: CASSLEGGEGRYTF; j_call: TRBJ1-2; clone_size: NA; v_call: TRBV7-9; d_call: TRBD1
cdr3_nt: TGTGCCACCAGCAGAGTTCGCCGGAGTGCCGGACTAAGCAATCAGCCCCAGCATTTT; cdr3_aa: CATSRVRRSAGLSNQPQHF; j_call: TRBJ1-5; clone_size: NA; v_call: TRBV15; d_call: NA
cdr3_nt: TGCGCCAGCAGCGCCGGGAGTTTCCGAGAGACCCAGTACTTC; cdr3_aa: CASSAGSFRETQYF; j_call: TRBJ2-5; clone_size: NA; v_call: TRBV5-1; d_call: NA
cdr3_nt: TGTGCCAGCAGCTCAACAGGGAAAGAAACCTACGAGCAGTACTTC; cdr3_aa: CASSSTGKETYEQYF; j_call: TRBJ2-7; clone_size: NA; v_call: TRBV5-6; d_call: NA
cdr3_nt: TGTGCCAGCTCAAAACACAGGCGCTGGTTTGGCTACACCTTC; cdr3_aa: CASSKHRRWFGYTF; j_call: TRBJ1-2; clone_size: NA; v_call: TRBV18; d_call: NA
cdr3_nt: TGCGCCAGCAGCCAAAGATTCGCAGGGAACTATGAGCAGTTCTTC; cdr3_aa: CASSQRFAGNYEQFF; j_call: TRBJ2-1; clone_size: NA; v_call: TRBV4-1; d_call: NA
cdr3_nt: TGCGCCAGCAGCCAGAGACTAGCGGGGGGAAACAATGAGCAGTTCTTC; cdr3_aa: CASSQRLAGGNNEQFF; j_call: TRBJ2-1; clone_size: NA; v_call: TRBV4-3; d_call: TRBD2
cdr3_nt: TGTGCCAGCAGCCAAGATCCAGGTACAGATACGCAGTATTTT; cdr3_aa: CASSQDPGTDTQYF; j_call: TRBJ2-3; clone_size: NA; v_call: TRBV3-1/TRBV3-2; d_call: NA
cdr3_nt: TGTGCCAGCAGCTTAGTTGTCGGTCTGGGCTACACCTTC; cdr3_aa: CASSLVVGLGYTF; j_call: TRBJ1-2; clone_size: once; v_call: TRBV11-2; d_call: NA
cdr3_nt: TGTGCCAGCAGTGGAGGAGGTGGGGGGGGCTACAATGAGCAGTTCTTC; cdr3_aa: CASSGGGGGGYNEQFF; j_call: TRBJ2-1; clone_size: NA; v_call: TRBV6-1; d_call: TRBD2
cdr3_nt: TGTGCCAGCTCAAACCAGGGACAGGGCCGACCGGTCACCGGGGAGCTGTTTTTT; cdr3_aa: CASSNQGQGRPVTGELFF; j_call: TRBJ2-2; clone_size: NA; v_call: TRBV18; d_call: TRBD1
cdr3_nt: TGTGCCAGCTCAACGGGACAGCGCTACGAGCAGTACTTC; cdr3_aa: CASSTGQRYEQYF; j_call: TRBJ2-7; clone_size: NA; v_call: TRBV18; d_call: TRBD1
cdr3_nt: TGTGCCAGCAGCGTGCTAGCGGGGGGGCCGGGCACCGGGGAGCTGTTTTTT; cdr3_aa: CASSVLAGGPGTGELFF; j_call: TRBJ2-2; clone_size: once; v_call: TRBV5-5; d_call: TRBD2
cdr3_nt: TGTGCCTGGAGTTGGAGGGCTAGCGGGCGGACAGATACGCAGTATTTT; cdr3_aa: CAWSWRASGRTDTQYF; j_call: TRBJ2-3; clone_size: once; v_call: TRBV30; d_call: TRBD2
cdr3_nt: TGTGCCAGCAGCTTGGCCGGGGAGCGGGGGGGCCGTAATGAGCAGTTCTTC; cdr3_aa: CASSLAGERGGRNEQFF; j_call: TRBJ2-1; clone_size: NA; v_call: TRBV5-4; d_call: TRBD2
cdr3_nt: TGTGCCAGCAGTATAGCCGGGACAGGGGCCGAGCAGTACTTC; cdr3_aa: CASSIAGTGAEQYF; j_call: TRBJ2-7; clone_size: few; v_call: TRBV2; d_call: TRBD1
cdr3_nt: TGTGCCAGCAGCTTTACAGGGAACACCGGGGAGCTGTTTTTT; cdr3_aa: CASSFTGNTGELFF; j_call: TRBJ2-2; clone_size: NA; v_call: TRBV13; d_call: NA
cdr3_nt: TGCAGCGTTGTAAAGGCGGGCGAAGCTTTCTTT; cdr3_aa: CSVVKAGEAFF; j_call: TRBJ1-1; clone_size: NA; v_call: TRBV29-1; d_call: NA
cdr3_nt: TGTGCCAGCAGCTTAGGTACAGGCTACGAGCAGTACTTC; cdr3_aa: CASSLGTGYEQYF; j_call: TRBJ2-7; clone_size: NA; v_call: TRBV7-2; d_call: NA
cdr3_nt: TGTGCCAGCAAGGGAGCGGGGTGGGAAGAGACCCAGTACTTC; cdr3_aa: CASKGAGWEETQYF; j_call: TRBJ2-5; clone_size: NA; v_call: TRBV5-4; d_call: TRBD2
cdr3_nt: TGTGCCAGCAGCGAGGGACCCAGCAGGGGGGAGACCCAGTACTTC; cdr3_aa: CASSEGPSRGETQYF; j_call: TRBJ2-5; clone_size: NA; v_call: TRBV5-6; d_call: TRBD1
cdr3_nt: TGTGCCAGTCTGGGGCTCCGCGACAGGGGGCTAAACACTGAAGCTTTCTTT; cdr3_aa: CASLGLRDRGLNTEAFF; j_call: TRBJ1-1; clone_size: NA; v_call: TRBV5-6; d_call: TRBD1
cdr3_nt: TGCGCCAGCAGCCTGGCGCCCGGGACTAGCGGCACAGATACGCAGTATTTT; cdr3_aa: CASSLAPGTSGTDTQYF; j_call: TRBJ2-3; clone_size: NA; v_call: TRBV5-1; d_call: TRBD2